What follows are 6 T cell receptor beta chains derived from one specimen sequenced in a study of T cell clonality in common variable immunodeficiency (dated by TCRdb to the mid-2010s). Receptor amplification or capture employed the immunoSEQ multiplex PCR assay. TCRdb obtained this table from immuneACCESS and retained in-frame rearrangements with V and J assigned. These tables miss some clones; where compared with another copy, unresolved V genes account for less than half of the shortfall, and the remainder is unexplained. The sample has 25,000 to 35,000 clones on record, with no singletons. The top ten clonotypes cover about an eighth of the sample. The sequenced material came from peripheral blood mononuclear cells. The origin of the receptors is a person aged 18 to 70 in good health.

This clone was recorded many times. The CDR3 spells CASSIGRGMNTEAFF. The CDR3 bases that were read are TGTGCCAGTAGTATAGGTAGGGGGATGAACACTGAA. The chain uses TRBV19 and TRBJ1-1; D might be TRBD1 (6 bases). Sequencing ends 3 residues short of the CDR3 end; the germline J gene provides the rest. Germline-derived CDR1 and CDR2 are LNHDA and SQIVND (reference sequence). The V and J ends lost 1 base and 0 bases respectively, with 9 bases between them. The CDR3 covers 15 residues.

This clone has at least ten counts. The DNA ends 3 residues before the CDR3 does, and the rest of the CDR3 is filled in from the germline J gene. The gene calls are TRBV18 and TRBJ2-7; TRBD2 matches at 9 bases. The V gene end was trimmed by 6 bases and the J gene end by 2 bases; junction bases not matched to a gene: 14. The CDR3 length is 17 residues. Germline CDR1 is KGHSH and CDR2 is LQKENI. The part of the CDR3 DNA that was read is TGTGCCAGCTCGGAGGGATCTTCTCAGCGGGGGGCCTACGAG. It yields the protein CASSEGSSQRGAYE. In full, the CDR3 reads CASSEGSSQRGAYEQYF.

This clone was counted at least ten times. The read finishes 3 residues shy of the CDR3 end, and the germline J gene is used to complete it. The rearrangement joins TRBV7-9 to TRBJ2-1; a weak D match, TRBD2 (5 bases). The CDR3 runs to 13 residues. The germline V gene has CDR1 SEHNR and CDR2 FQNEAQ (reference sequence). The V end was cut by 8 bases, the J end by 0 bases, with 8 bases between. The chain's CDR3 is CASEGFSYNEQFF. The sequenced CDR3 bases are TGTGCCAGCGAGGGTTTCTCCTACAATGAG.

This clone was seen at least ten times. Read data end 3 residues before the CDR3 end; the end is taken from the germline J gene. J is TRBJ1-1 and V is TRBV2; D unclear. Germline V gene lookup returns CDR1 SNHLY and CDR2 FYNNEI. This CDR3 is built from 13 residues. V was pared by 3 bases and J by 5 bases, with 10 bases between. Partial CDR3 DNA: TGTGCCAGCAGTGATGAGGGTTTGACTGAA. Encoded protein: CASSDEGLTE. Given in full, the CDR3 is CASSDEGLTEAFF. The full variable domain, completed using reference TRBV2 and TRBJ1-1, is EPEVTQTPSHQVTQMGQEVILRCVPISNHLYFYWYRQILGQKVEFLVSFYNNEISEKSEIFDDQFSVERPDGSNFTLKIRSTKLEDSAMYFCASSDEGLTEAFFGQGTRLTVV.

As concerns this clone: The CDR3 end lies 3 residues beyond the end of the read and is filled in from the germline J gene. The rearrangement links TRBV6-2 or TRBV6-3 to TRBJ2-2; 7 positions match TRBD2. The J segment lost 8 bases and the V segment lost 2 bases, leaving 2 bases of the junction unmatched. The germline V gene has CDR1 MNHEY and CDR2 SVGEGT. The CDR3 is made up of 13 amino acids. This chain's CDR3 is CASSYGGLGELFF. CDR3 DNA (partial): TGTGCCAGCAGTTACGGGGGACTAGGGGAG.

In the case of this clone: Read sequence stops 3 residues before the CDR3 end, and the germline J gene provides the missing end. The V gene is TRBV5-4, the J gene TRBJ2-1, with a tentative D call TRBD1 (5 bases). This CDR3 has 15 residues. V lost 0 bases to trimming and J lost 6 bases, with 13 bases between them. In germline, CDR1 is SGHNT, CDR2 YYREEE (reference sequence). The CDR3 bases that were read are TGTGCCAGCAGCTTGGACCAGGGTAGGGGCAATGAG. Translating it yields CASSLDQGRGNE. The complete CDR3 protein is CASSLDQGRGNEQFF.